This T cell receptor (beta chain) emerged from a study of molecular identifiers for immune sequencing clone quantification. Points from the study as a whole: Highly expanded clone sizes could end up underestimated if a barcode were shared by identical TCR molecules.

Worth noting for this clonotype: Its antigen is currently unknown.

A single record per CDR3 protein comes from TCRdb applying MiXCR to the PCR reads. This table holds hundreds of thousands of distinct CDR3 sequences, approximately 24% found once. This CDR3 is 14 amino acids long. Trimming removed 2 bases at V and 2 bases at J, with 12 bases between. Germline V gene lookup returns CDR1 SQVTM and CDR2 ANQGSEA. The chain combines TRBV29-1 with TRBJ2-5, with TRBD2 as a possible D gene (5 bases). The sample consisted of naive CD8+ T cells from blood, with Jurkat cell RNA spiked in. Described subset: FACS-sorted CD8+CD4-CCR7+CD45RA+ naive T cells. This clonotype was sampled from a human donor in good health. Some libraries in this study had Jurkat cell RNA spiked in. CDR3 loop: CSVERLASQETQYF. The CDR3 DNA reads as TGCAGCGTTGAACGTCTAGCTTCACAAGAGACCCAGTACTTC.